The rows below give T cell receptor beta chains drawn from one sample of a study of blood T cell repertoires in COVID-19. The repertoire was sequenced with immunoSEQ multiplex PCR; TCRdb's copy has only in-frame clones and lacks some. The sample carries 50,000 to 60,000 clones, around nine tenths recorded once. Specimen: peripheral blood. The receptors stem from a man aged 60 to 69 with active COVID-19. CDR3s leave out the opening cysteine and the closing phenylalanine or tryptophan. The D gene is left open where the match is weak.

TRBV19 | 13 | TRBD2 | ASSQTSGRLNEQF
TRBV4-1 | 15 | TRBD2 | ASSQLGLAGNTYEQY
TRBV10-3 | 12 | TRBD1 | AIRTTGSTYEQY
TRBV4-1 | 13 | . | ASSQEGWGPNTQY
TRBV6-6 | 13 | TRBD2 | ASSYEDSGRNTQY
TRBV18 | 15 | TRBD2 | ASSPLAGGNGPDTQY
TRBV10-2 | 11 | TRBD1 | ASSRGRNTEAF
TRBV7-3 | 18 | TRBD2 | ASSLRGTSGSGSNTGELF
TRBV21-1 | 14 | . | ASSTRRGGANTEAF
TRBV2 | 13 | . | ASSEFGGAGNTIY
TRBV11-3 | 14 | TRBD1 | ASSAGQGSNTGELF
TRBV5-1 | 11 | . | ASSLVGRDEAF
TRBV11-2 | 15 | TRBD1 | ASSLEGPAGGVETQY
TRBV9 | 12 | TRBD2 | ASSDRSGGETQY
TRBV11-3 | 16 | TRBD2 | ASSLGTSGKDGYNEQF
TRBV10-3 | 12 | TRBD2 | AISEAGAGETQY
TRBV4-1 | 14 | TRBD2 | ASSQDPSASGIEQY
TRBV7-8 | 14 | TRBD2 | ASSTTGLSSYNEQF
TRBV24-1 | 14 | . | ATSKLPGAFGNTIY
TRBV3-1/TRBV3-2 | 14 | TRBD2 | ASSQGTSGNVGELF
TRBV4-1 | 14 | . | ASSHPRQSLANVLT
TRBV11-2 | 14 | . | ASSSRQVSSYNEQF
TRBV6-5 | 12 | TRBD1 | ASIPGGSGNTIY
TRBV5-4 | 13 | TRBD2 | ASSSGLDTYNEQF
TRBV7-8 | 17 | TRBD1 | ASSLGPGQGFSGANVLT
TRBV6-5 | 12 | TRBD1 | ASSRQGLVYGYT
TRBV9 | 12 | . | ASCPGVAQETQY
TRBV5-1 | 13 | . | ASSSTATTTFEAF
TRBV2 | 12 | TRBD2 | ASEGLADPYEQY
TRBV12-2 | 14 | . | ASRLALKRRSYEQY
TRBV19 | 11 | . | ASSQWEGQPQH
TRBV5-1 | 13 | TRBD2 | ASSERPGTSLEQY
TRBV11-2 | 14 | TRBD2 | ASRPIAGGFSYEQY
TRBV30 | 13 | TRBD2 | AWRTSGRPGYEQY
TRBV7-2 | 13 | TRBD2 | ASSLLGTSYAEQF
TRBV10-3 | 14 | TRBD2 | AIRATGTSGYNEQF
TRBV18 | 13 | TRBD2 | ASSRLAENSYEQY
TRBV19 | 12 | . | ASSEDTHNQPQH